This T cell receptor (beta chain) was captured by sequencing in a study of blood T cell repertoires in COVID-19. Study as a whole: There were acute and convalescent COVID-19 samples, and they came from the United States, Italy and Spain.

J lost 4 bases, V lost 5 bases, and 10 bases had no gene match. The CDR3 loop spans 15 amino acids. Germline V lookup: CDR1 MNHEY, CDR2 SVGAGI. Assay used: immunoSEQ multiplex PCR; TCRdb lists only in-frame clones, some missing. The profile shows approximately 100,000 clones, about 90% of them singletons. The chain has TRBV6-5 and TRBJ2-7; TRBD1 agrees at 8 bases. The origin of this receptor is a human donor in a cohort sampled during active COVID-19. The sample consisted of peripheral blood. The DNA for the CDR3 is TGTGCCAGCAGTAACCCAGGGGGCGCTTCGTACGAGCAGTACTTC. Its translation is CASSNPGGASYEQYF.